A selection of T cell receptor beta chains follows, all from one sample in a study of blood T cells in healthy people across ages. TCRdb itself ran the 5' RACE reads through MiXCR, one entry per CDR3 protein. Of more than 1,400,000 distinct CDR3 sequences in the sample, about 40% are singletons; the top ten hold roughly 7.9%. The specimen was blood. The receptors come from a woman younger than 35 in good health. The CDR3 runs from the conserved cysteine through the conserved F or W. D genes are given only for firm matches. Rows give clone size only sometimes, using once, few, many, or a class for an expanded clone.

d_call: TRBD2
clone_size: -
v_call: TRBV29-1
j_call: TRBJ2-1
cdr3_aa: CSVEGASGVPGGDEQFF
cdr3_nt: TGCAGCGTTGAGGGGGCTAGCGGGGTTCCAGGGGGAGATGAGCAGTTCTTC

d_call: -
clone_size: few
v_call: TRBV10-3
j_call: TRBJ2-1
cdr3_aa: CAISESHEQFF
cdr3_nt: TGTGCCATCAGTGAGTCCCATGAGCAGTTCTTC

d_call: -
clone_size: few
v_call: TRBV20-1
j_call: TRBJ2-7
cdr3_aa: CSARDPGRGFYEQYF
cdr3_nt: TGCAGTGCTAGAGATCCCGGCAGGGGATTCTACGAGCAGTACTTC

d_call: -
clone_size: -
v_call: TRBV5-1
j_call: TRBJ2-1
cdr3_aa: CASSLDSYREFEQFF
cdr3_nt: TGCGCCAGCAGCTTGGATTCTTACAGGGAATTTGAGCAGTTCTTC

d_call: -
clone_size: -
v_call: TRBV1
j_call: TRBJ2-7
cdr3_aa: CTSRRGWRVSRYEQYF
cdr3_nt: TGCACCAGCAGACGGGGCTGGAGAGTGAGTCGGTACGAGCAGTACTTC

d_call: TRBD2
clone_size: -
v_call: TRBV5-1
j_call: TRBJ2-1
cdr3_aa: CASSFRLARDEQFF
cdr3_nt: TGCGCCAGCAGCTTCCGACTAGCGCGGGATGAGCAGTTCTTC

d_call: -
clone_size: few
v_call: TRBV5-1
j_call: TRBJ1-2
cdr3_aa: CASSLVEANGYTF
cdr3_nt: TGCGCCAGCAGCTTGGTCGAAGCAAATGGCTACACCTTC

d_call: -
clone_size: -
v_call: TRBV7-8
j_call: TRBJ2-5
cdr3_aa: CATKWEALGTQYF
cdr3_nt: TGTGCCACCAAGTGGGAAGCCCTTGGGACCCAGTACTTC

d_call: TRBD2
clone_size: few
v_call: TRBV2
j_call: TRBJ2-3
cdr3_aa: CASNGGLGDTQYF
cdr3_nt: TGTGCCAGCAATGGGGGACTAGGAGATACGCAGTATTTT

d_call: -
clone_size: -
v_call: TRBV29-1
j_call: TRBJ1-1
cdr3_aa: CSVVKLGSTVMNTEAFF
cdr3_nt: TGCAGCGTTGTAAAGTTGGGTAGCACTGTGATGAACACTGAAGCTTTCTTT

d_call: -
clone_size: few
v_call: TRBV20-1
j_call: TRBJ2-3
cdr3_aa: CSAPFPGSRDTQYF
cdr3_nt: TGCAGTGCCCCTTTTCCGGGGAGCCGAGATACGCAGTATTTT

d_call: TRBD2
clone_size: -
v_call: TRBV7-3
j_call: TRBJ2-1
cdr3_aa: CASSSLPVRGSYNEQFF
cdr3_nt: TGTGCCAGCAGCTCCCTTCCCGTGCGGGGGTCCTACAATGAGCAGTTCTTC

d_call: -
clone_size: -
v_call: TRBV15
j_call: TRBJ2-4
cdr3_aa: CATSRSRLFSENIQYF
cdr3_nt: TGTGCCACCAGCAGATCCAGACTGTTTTCGGAAAACATTCAGTACTTC

d_call: -
clone_size: -
v_call: TRBV9
j_call: TRBJ2-3
cdr3_aa: CASSATTYSTDTQYF
cdr3_nt: TGTGCCAGCAGCGCGACCACTTATAGCACAGATACGCAGTATTTT

d_call: TRBD2
clone_size: -
v_call: TRBV10-3
j_call: TRBJ2-7
cdr3_aa: CAISDGGVGEQYF
cdr3_nt: TGTGCCATCAGTGATGGGGGGGTCGGCGAGCAGTACTTC

d_call: -
clone_size: once
v_call: TRBV10-3
j_call: TRBJ2-5
cdr3_aa: CAVSGGPSGETQYF
cdr3_nt: TGTGCCGTCAGTGGGGGACCGTCGGGGGAGACCCAGTACTTC

d_call: -
clone_size: few
v_call: TRBV20-1
j_call: TRBJ2-7
cdr3_aa: CSVARTGSYEQYF
cdr3_nt: TGCAGTGTTGCCCGGACTGGTTCCTACGAGCAGTACTTC

d_call: -
clone_size: -
v_call: TRBV11-2
j_call: TRBJ1-1
cdr3_aa: CASSGRTLNTEAFF
cdr3_nt: TGTGCCAGCAGCGGACGGACACTTAACACTGAAGCTTTCTTT

d_call: TRBD2
clone_size: once
v_call: TRBV7-8
j_call: TRBJ2-1
cdr3_aa: CASSLGASGRGPHNEQFF
cdr3_nt: TGTGCCAGCAGCTTAGGGGCTAGCGGGAGGGGGCCCCACAATGAGCAGTTCTTC

d_call: TRBD1
clone_size: few
v_call: TRBV6-6
j_call: TRBJ2-5
cdr3_aa: CASSTDRDRYQETQYF
cdr3_nt: TGTGCCAGCAGTACGGACCGGGACAGATACCAAGAGACCCAGTACTTC

d_call: -
clone_size: few
v_call: TRBV28
j_call: TRBJ2-7
cdr3_aa: CASSRGSGPSYEQYF
cdr3_nt: TGTGCCAGCAGCCGGGGATCAGGGCCATCCTACGAGCAGTACTTC

d_call: -
clone_size: few
v_call: TRBV7-2
j_call: TRBJ2-7
cdr3_aa: CASSLGGENPYEQYF
cdr3_nt: TGTGCCAGCAGCTTAGGTGGGGAGAACCCCTACGAGCAGTACTTC

d_call: -
clone_size: -
v_call: TRBV6-1
j_call: TRBJ2-6
cdr3_aa: CASSLLGHPGANVLTF
cdr3_nt: TGTGCCAGTAGCCTACTAGGACACCCTGGGGCCAACGTCCTGACTTTC

d_call: -
clone_size: -
v_call: TRBV6-1
j_call: TRBJ2-7
cdr3_aa: CVRRKPKQYFSYEQYF
cdr3_nt: TGTGTCCGTCGTAAACCAAAACAGTACTTCTCCTACGAGCAGTACTTC

d_call: -
clone_size: few
v_call: TRBV7-8
j_call: TRBJ1-2
cdr3_aa: CASSLVTVGPKSYGYTF
cdr3_nt: TGTGCCAGCAGCTTAGTCACCGTCGGGCCCAAATCCTATGGCTACACCTTC

d_call: -
clone_size: -
v_call: TRBV12-5
j_call: TRBJ2-1
cdr3_aa: CASGMTRTDSEQFF
cdr3_nt: TGTGCTAGTGGCATGACCCGGACAGACAGTGAGCAGTTCTTC

d_call: TRBD2
clone_size: few
v_call: TRBV12-3/TRBV12-4
j_call: TRBJ2-7
cdr3_aa: CASSLNVAGDEQYF
cdr3_nt: TGTGCCAGCAGTTTAAATGTTGCGGGGGACGAGCAGTACTTC

d_call: -
clone_size: -
v_call: TRBV30
j_call: TRBJ2-7
cdr3_aa: CACNRQGGSYEQYF
cdr3_nt: TGTGCCTGTAACCGACAGGGAGGTTCCTACGAGCAGTACTTC

d_call: -
clone_size: -
v_call: TRBV27
j_call: TRBJ1-1
cdr3_aa: CASSLLNGAEAFF
cdr3_nt: TGTGCCAGCAGTTTATTGAATGGGGCTGAAGCTTTCTTT

d_call: -
clone_size: -
v_call: TRBV7-6
j_call: TRBJ2-7
cdr3_aa: CASSLVATIYEQYF
cdr3_nt: TGTGCCAGCAGCTTAGTGGCAACTATCTACGAGCAGTACTTC

d_call: TRBD2
clone_size: -
v_call: TRBV20-1
j_call: TRBJ2-1
cdr3_aa: CSAREWLAGGLNEQFF
cdr3_nt: TGCAGTGCTAGAGAGTGGCTAGCGGGGGGCCTCAATGAGCAGTTCTTC

d_call: TRBD2
clone_size: -
v_call: TRBV6-6
j_call: TRBJ2-7
cdr3_aa: CASGTSGPGQYF
cdr3_nt: TGTGCCAGCGGAACTAGCGGGCCGGGGCAGTACTTC

d_call: -
clone_size: -
v_call: TRBV7-9
j_call: TRBJ1-4
cdr3_aa: CASSPGTFGKLFF
cdr3_nt: TGTGCCAGCAGCCCCGGGACATTTGGAAAACTGTTTTTT

d_call: TRBD1
clone_size: -
v_call: TRBV6-1
j_call: TRBJ1-1
cdr3_aa: CASSEQGAGTEAFF
cdr3_nt: TGTGCCAGCAGTGAACAGGGGGCAGGGACTGAAGCTTTCTTT

d_call: TRBD1
clone_size: -
v_call: TRBV2
j_call: TRBJ2-2
cdr3_aa: CATHRGAGELFF
cdr3_nt: TGTGCCACCCACAGGGGAGCCGGGGAGCTGTTTTTT